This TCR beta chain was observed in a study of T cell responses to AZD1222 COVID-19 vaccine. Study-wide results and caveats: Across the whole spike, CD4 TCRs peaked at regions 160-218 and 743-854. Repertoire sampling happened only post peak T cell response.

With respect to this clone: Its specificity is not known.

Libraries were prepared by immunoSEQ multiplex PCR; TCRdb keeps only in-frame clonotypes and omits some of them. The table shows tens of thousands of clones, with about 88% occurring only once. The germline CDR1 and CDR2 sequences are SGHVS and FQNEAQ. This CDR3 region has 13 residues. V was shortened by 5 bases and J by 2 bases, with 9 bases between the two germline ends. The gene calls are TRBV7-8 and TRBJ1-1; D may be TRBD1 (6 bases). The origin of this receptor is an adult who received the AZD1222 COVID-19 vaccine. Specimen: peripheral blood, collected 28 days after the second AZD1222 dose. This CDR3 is CASSKDRNTEAFF. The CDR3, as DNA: TGTGCCAGCAGCAAGGACAGAAACACTGAAGCTTTCTTT.